Sequencing of this TCR beta chain was carried out in a study of pediatric ulcerative colitis. The survey-level immunoSEQ assay was used. Profiled with immunoSEQ multiplex PCR; TCRdb holds only in-frame clones, not every one. The sample consists of roughly 64,000 clones, approximately 87% of them appearing once. Trimming cost V 5 bases and J 4 bases, with 7 bases left between them. The CDR3 contains 12 residues. Germline V gene data show CDR1 as SGHTA and CDR2 as FQGTGA. The source material was blood. V and J are TRBV7-3 and TRBJ2-3; D not certain. The clonotype was recovered from a boy younger than 18 with severe ulcerative colitis. CDR3 in DNA: TGTGCCAGCAGCCCAGGACCAGATACGCAGTATTTT. Encoded protein: CASSPGPDTQYF.